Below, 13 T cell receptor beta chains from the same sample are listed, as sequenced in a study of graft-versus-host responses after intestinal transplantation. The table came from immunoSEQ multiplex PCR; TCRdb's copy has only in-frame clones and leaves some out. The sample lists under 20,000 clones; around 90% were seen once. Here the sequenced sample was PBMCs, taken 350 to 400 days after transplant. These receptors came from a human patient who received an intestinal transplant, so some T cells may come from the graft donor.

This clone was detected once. The CDR3 nucleotides read TGTGCCAGCAGTGTGACAGGGGCGGGGCAGCCCCAGCATTTT. This translates into CASSVTGAGQPQHF. This chain uses TRBV27 with TRBJ1-5, with 8 bases lining up with TRBD1. The CDR3 consists of 14 residues. Germline V CDR1 and CDR2: MNHEY, SMNVEV (reference sequence). With V trimmed by 5 bases and J by 7 bases, 7 bases remained unmatched.

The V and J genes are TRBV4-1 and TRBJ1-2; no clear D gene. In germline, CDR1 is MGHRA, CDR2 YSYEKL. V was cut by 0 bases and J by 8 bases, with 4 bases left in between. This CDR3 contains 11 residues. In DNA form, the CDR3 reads TGCGCCAGCAGCCAAGAGGGAGGCTACACCTTC. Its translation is CASSQEGGYTF.

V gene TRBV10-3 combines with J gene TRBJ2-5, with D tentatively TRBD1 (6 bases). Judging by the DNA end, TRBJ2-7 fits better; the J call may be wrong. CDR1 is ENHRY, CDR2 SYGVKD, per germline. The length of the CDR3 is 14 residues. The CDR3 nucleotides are TGTGCCATCACCAGAACAGGGTTCTTGGACGAGCAGTACTTC. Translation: CAITRTGFLDEQYF.

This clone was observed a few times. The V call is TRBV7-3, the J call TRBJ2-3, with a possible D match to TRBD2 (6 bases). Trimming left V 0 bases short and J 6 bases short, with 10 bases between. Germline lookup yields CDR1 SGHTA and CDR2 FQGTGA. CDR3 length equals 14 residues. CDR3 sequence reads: CASSLTTEGDTQYF. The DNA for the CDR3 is TGTGCCAGCAGCTTAACGACGGAGGGGGATACGCAGTATTTT.

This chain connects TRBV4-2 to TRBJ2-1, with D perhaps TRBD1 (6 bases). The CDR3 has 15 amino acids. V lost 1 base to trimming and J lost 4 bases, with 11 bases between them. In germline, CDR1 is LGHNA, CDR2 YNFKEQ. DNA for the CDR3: TGTGCCAGCAGCCAAGTATTGGACAGATACAATGAGCAGTTCTTC. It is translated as CASSQVLDRYNEQFF.

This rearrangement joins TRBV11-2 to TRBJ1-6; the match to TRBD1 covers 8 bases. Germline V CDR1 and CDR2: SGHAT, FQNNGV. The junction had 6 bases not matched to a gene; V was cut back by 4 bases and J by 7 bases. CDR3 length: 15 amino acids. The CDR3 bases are TGTGCCAGCAGCTCTAGACAGGGGCGGAATTCACCCCTCCACTTT. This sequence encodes CASSSRQGRNSPLHF.

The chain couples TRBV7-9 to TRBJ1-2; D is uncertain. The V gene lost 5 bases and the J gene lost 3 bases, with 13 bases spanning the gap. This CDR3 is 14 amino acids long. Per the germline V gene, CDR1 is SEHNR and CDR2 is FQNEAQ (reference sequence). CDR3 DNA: TGTGCCAGCAGCGCTGGTCGGGAATACTATGGCTACACCTTC. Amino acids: CASSAGREYYGYTF.

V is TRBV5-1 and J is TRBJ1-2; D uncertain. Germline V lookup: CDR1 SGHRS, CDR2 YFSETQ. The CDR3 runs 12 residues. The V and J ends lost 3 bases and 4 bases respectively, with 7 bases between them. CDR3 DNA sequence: TGCGCCAGCAGCTCGGACGTCTATGGCTACACCTTC. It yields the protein CASSSDVYGYTF.

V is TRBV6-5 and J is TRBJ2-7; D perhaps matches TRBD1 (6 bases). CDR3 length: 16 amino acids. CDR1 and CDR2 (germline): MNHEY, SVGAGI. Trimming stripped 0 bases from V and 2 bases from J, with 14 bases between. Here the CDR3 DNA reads TGTGCCAGCAGTTACTCGCCGTGGGACACGGCCTACGAGCAGTACTTC. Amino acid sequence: CASSYSPWDTAYEQYF.

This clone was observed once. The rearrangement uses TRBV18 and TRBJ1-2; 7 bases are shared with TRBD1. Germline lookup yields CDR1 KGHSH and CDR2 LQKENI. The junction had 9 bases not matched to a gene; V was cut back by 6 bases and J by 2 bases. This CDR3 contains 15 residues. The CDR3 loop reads CASSPLDRNNYGYTF. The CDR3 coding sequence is TGTGCCAGCTCTCCCCTGGACAGGAACAACTATGGCTACACCTTC.

The CDR3 here is CASSVGTGGATQYF. The CDR3 DNA follows: TGTGCCAGCAGTGTGGGGACAGGGGGCGCGACCCAGTACTTC. The chain has TRBV6-1 and TRBJ2-5, with TRBD1 matching 12 bases. V lost 4 bases and J lost 7; bases outside the gene matches: 4. Germline CDR1 reads MNHNS; CDR2 reads SASEGT. The length of the CDR3 is 14 residues.

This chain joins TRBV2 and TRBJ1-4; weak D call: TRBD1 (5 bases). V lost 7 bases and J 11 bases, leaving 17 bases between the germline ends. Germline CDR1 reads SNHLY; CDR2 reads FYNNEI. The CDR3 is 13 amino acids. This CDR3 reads CASTGDREGKLFF. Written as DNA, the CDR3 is TGTGCCAGCACCGGCGATCGAGAGGGGAAACTGTTTTTT. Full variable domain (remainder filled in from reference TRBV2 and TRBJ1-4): EPEVTQTPSHQVTQMGQEVILRCVPISNHLYFYWYRQILGQKVEFLVSFYNNEISEKSEIFDDQFSVERPDGSNFTLKIRSTKLEDSAMYFCASTGDREGKLFFGSGTQLSVL.

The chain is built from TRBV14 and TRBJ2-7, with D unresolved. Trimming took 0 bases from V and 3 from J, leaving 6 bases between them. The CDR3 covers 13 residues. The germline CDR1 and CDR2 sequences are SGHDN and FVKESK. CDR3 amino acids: CASSQDLIYEQYF. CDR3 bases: TGTGCCAGCAGCCAAGATTTGATCTACGAGCAGTACTTC.